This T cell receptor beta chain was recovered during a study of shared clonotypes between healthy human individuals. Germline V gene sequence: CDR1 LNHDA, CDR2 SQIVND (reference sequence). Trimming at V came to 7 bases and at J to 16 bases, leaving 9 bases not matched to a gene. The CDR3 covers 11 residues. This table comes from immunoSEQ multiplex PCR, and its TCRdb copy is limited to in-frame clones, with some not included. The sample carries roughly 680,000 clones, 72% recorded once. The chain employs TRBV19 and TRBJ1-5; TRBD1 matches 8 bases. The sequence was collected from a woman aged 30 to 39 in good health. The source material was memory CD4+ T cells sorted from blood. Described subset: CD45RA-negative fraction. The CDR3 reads CASNKDRDAHF. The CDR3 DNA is TGTGCCAGTAATAAGGACAGGGACGCTCATTTT.